A single sample gave rise to the 19 T cell receptor beta chains below, sequenced in a study of cytomegalovirus exposure and HLA in healthy donors. Primers included in the PCR were 60 Vbeta and 13 Jbeta primers. TCRdb's copy holds only in-frame clones and misses some; the assay was immunoSEQ multiplex PCR. This repertoire includes approximately 54,000 clones. Sequencing input: PBMCs. Source of these receptors: a woman aged 40 to 50 in good health and CMV-seronegative.

This sequence joins TRBV11-3 and TRBJ1-3; D uncertain. The CDR3 is 14 residues long. Germline V CDR1 and CDR2: SGHNT, YENEEA. Trimming cost V 1 base and J 8 bases, with 12 bases left between them. CDR3 protein: CASSLAGSGHTIYF. In nucleotides, the CDR3 is TGTGCCAGCAGCTTAGCTGGTTCGGGTCACACCATATATTTT. The variable domain in full, completed from reference TRBV11-3 and TRBJ1-3, reads EAGVVQSPRYKIIEKKQPVAFWCNPISGHNTLYWYLQNLGQGPELLIRYENEEAVDDSQLPKDRFSAERLKGVDSTLKIQPAELGDSAVYLCASSLAGSGHTIYFGEGSWLTVV.

The V and J genes are TRBV6-5 and TRBJ1-5; 7 bases fit TRBD1. The V gene end was trimmed by 6 bases and the J gene end by 1 base; junction bases not matched to a gene: 6. Germline CDR1 and CDR2: MNHEY and SVGAGI. CDR3 size: 15 residues. CDR3 nucleotide sequence: TGTGCCAGCAGACCGGACAGGTACAGCAATCAGCCCCAGCATTTT. Translation gives CASRPDRYSNQPQHF.

The chain is built from TRBV19 and TRBJ2-7, with TRBD1 matching over 7 bases. CDR1 LNHDA and CDR2 SQIVND come from the germline V gene (reference sequence). V lost 5 bases and J lost 2; bases outside the gene matches: 6. The CDR3 is made up of 14 amino acids. The CDR3 spells CASSFRTGAYEQYF. The CDR3, as DNA: TGTGCCAGTAGTTTCCGGACAGGCGCCTACGAGCAGTACTTC.

J is TRBJ1-6 and V is TRBV5-6; perhaps TRBD1 as D (6 bases). The germline gives CDR1 SGHDT, CDR2 YYEEEE. The CDR3 runs 14 residues. V lost 0 bases to trimming and J lost 6 bases, with 7 bases between them. This CDR3 reads CASSLGTVNSPLHF. CDR3 bases: TGTGCCAGCAGCTTGGGGACAGTTAATTCACCCCTCCACTTT.

The chain is built from TRBV9 and TRBJ1-4; D unresolved. Germline CDR1 is SGDLS and CDR2 is YYNGEE. The CDR3 loop spans 15 amino acids. V was shortened by 4 bases and J by 2 bases, with 12 bases between the two germline ends. The CDR3 DNA sequence: TGTGCCAGCAGCCCAGAGGGAGTTACTAATGAAAAACTGTTTTTT. Amino acids: CASSPEGVTNEKLFF. Full variable domain (rest looked up from reference TRBV9 and TRBJ1-4): DSGVTQTPKHLITATGQRVTLRCSPRSGDLSVYWYQQSLDQGLQFLIQYYNGEERAKGNILERFSAQQFPDLHSELNLSSLELGDSALYFCASSPEGVTNEKLFFGSGTQLSVL.

V is TRBV27 and J is TRBJ1-2, with a weak D call TRBD1 (5 bases). V shed 4 bases and J shed 5 bases, with 20 bases lying between them. The CDR3 length is 16 residues. Germline CDR1 reads MNHEY; CDR2 reads SMNVEV (reference sequence). In DNA, the CDR3 is TGTGCCAGCAGTTCCTCGGACACCTTTGATCTTTATGGCTACACCTTC. Translated: CASSSSDTFDLYGYTF.

The chain uses TRBV19 and TRBJ2-2; no firm D call. Trimming left V 1 base short and J 0 bases short, with 9 bases between. CDR3 size: 16 residues. The germline CDR1 and CDR2 sequences are LNHDA and SQIVND (reference sequence). The CDR3 region is CASSIASVTNTGELFF. CDR3 nucleotide sequence: TGTGCCAGTAGTATAGCAAGCGTAACGAACACCGGGGAGCTGTTTTTT.

The chain has TRBV7-9 and TRBJ1-5; D is unresolved. V was clipped by 4 bases and J by 2 bases, with 12 bases between them. The CDR3 spans 15 residues. Germline loops: CDR1 SEHNR, CDR2 FQNEAQ (reference sequence). The chain's CDR3 is CASSSDWGGNQPQHF. Here the CDR3 DNA reads TGTGCCAGCAGCTCGGACTGGGGAGGCAATCAGCCCCAGCATTTT.

V usage is TRBV6-1 and J usage is TRBJ2-3, with a tentative D call TRBD2 (7 bases). With 1 base removed from V and 5 bases from J, the gap between germline ends came to 13 bases. Germline loops: CDR1 MNHNS, CDR2 SASEGT. This CDR3 is built from 15 residues. The CDR3: CASSEERGAVDTQYF. Here the CDR3 DNA reads TGTGCCAGCAGTGAAGAACGGGGGGCAGTAGATACGCAGTATTTT.

The CDR3 is CAISESWAGTGELFF. The CDR3 nucleotides are TGTGCCATCAGTGAGTCTTGGGCCGGCACCGGGGAGCTGTTTTTT. The chain uses TRBV10-3 and TRBJ2-2, with unresolved D. This CDR3 spans 15 amino acids. Trimming took 0 bases from V and 4 from J, leaving 9 bases between them. Germline V CDR1 and CDR2: ENHRY, SYGVKD.

The V and J genes are TRBV9 and TRBJ2-7; perhaps TRBD2 as D (6 bases). V lost 0 bases and J 3 bases, leaving 13 bases between the germline ends. The CDR3 covers 15 residues. CDR1 and CDR2 (germline): SGDLS, YYNGEE. The DNA of the CDR3 is TGTGCCAGCAGCGTAGGCCCGCGGGACGGCTACGAGCAGTACTTC. The encoded protein is CASSVGPRDGYEQYF.

The chain employs TRBV19 and TRBJ1-2, with TRBD1 identical over 7 bases. Germline CDR1 LNHDA, CDR2 SQIVND (reference sequence). The CDR3 is made up of 12 amino acids. Losses at the gene ends were 9 bases for V and 6 bases for J; bases not matched to a gene: 7. CDR3 protein: CASNDRDHGYTF. The CDR3 nucleotides are TGTGCCAGCAATGACAGGGATCATGGCTACACCTTC.

This chain uses TRBV20-1 with TRBJ1-1; D remains ambiguous. This CDR3 is 11 amino acids long. Trimming pared 3 bases from V and 5 bases from J, leaving 7 bases between. In germline, CDR1 is DFQATT, CDR2 SNEGSKA (reference sequence). This chain's CDR3 is CSASSRTEAFF. DNA for the CDR3: TGCAGTGCTAGTAGCCGAACTGAAGCTTTCTTT.

The chain combines TRBV6-5 with TRBJ1-6; a weak D match, TRBD1 (5 bases). Germline V gene sequence: CDR1 MNHEY, CDR2 SVGAGI. V lost 4 bases, J lost 10 bases, and 20 bases lay in between. The CDR3 totals 16 residues. This CDR3 is CASSFGGGTRRSPLHF. The CDR3 DNA sequence: TGTGCCAGCAGTTTTGGGGGGGGGACCAGAAGGTCACCCCTCCACTTT.

The rearrangement links TRBV14 to TRBJ1-2; 7 positions match TRBD1. The CDR3 is made up of 13 amino acids. Germline values: CDR1 SGHDN, CDR2 FVKESK. Trimming at V came to 4 bases and at J to 4 bases, leaving 3 bases not matched to a gene. The CDR3 protein is CASSPPGGYGYTF. The CDR3 DNA is TGTGCCAGCAGCCCACCAGGGGGCTATGGCTACACCTTC. The full variable domain, its missing parts supplied by reference TRBV14 and TRBJ1-2, is EAGVTQFPSHSVIEKGQTVTLRCDPISGHDNLYWYRRVMGKEIKFLLHFVKESKQDESGMPNNRFLAERTGGTYSTLKVQPAELEDSGVYFCASSPPGGYGYTFGSGTRLTVV.

The gene calls are TRBV9 and TRBJ1-6; no clear D gene. Deletions cut 0 bases from V and 0 bases from J, with 7 bases between. The CDR3 length is 16 residues. Germline CDR1 and CDR2: SGDLS and YYNGEE. CDR3 coding DNA: TGTGCCAGCAGCGTAGATCCGAGCTCCTATAATTCACCCCTCCACTTT. Its protein is CASSVDPSSYNSPLHF.

The rearrangement links TRBV6-5 to TRBJ2-7, with 7 positions matching TRBD1. This CDR3 has 14 residues. V lost 3 bases to trimming and J lost 3 bases; unmatched junction nucleotides: 5. Germline CDR1 reads MNHEY; CDR2 reads SVGAGI. The CDR3 bases are TGTGCCAGCAGTTATGGACAGGAGATCTACGAGCAGTACTTC. Protein sequence: CASSYGQEIYEQYF.

V is TRBV5-1 and J is TRBJ2-1; D remains ambiguous. The ends were cut back, 4 bases at V and 4 bases at J, with 15 bases in the middle. The CDR3 contains 15 residues. Germline V lookup: CDR1 SGHRS, CDR2 YFSETQ. The CDR3 bases are TGCGCCAGCAGCATCGACACGCCGAAGTACAATGAGCAGTTCTTC. Translating it yields CASSIDTPKYNEQFF.

This chain joins TRBV28 and TRBJ1-2, with D perhaps TRBD1 (5 bases). Germline V lookup: CDR1 MDHEN, CDR2 SYDVKM. V lost 6 bases, J lost 2 bases, and 13 bases lay in between. This CDR3 spans 14 amino acids. The CDR3 DNA follows: TGTGCCAGCAGACCTGGGACTCCAAACTATGGCTACACCTTC. Its translation: CASRPGTPNYGYTF.